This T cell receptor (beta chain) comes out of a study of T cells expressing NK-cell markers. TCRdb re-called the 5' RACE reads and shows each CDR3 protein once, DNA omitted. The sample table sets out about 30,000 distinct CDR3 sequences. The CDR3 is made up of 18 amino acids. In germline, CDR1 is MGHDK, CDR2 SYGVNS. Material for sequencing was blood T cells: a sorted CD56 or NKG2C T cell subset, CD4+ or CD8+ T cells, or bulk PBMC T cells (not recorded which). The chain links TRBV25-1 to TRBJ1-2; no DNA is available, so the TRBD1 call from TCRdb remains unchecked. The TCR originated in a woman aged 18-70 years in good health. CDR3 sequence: CASSAKWGQGEGLSGYTF.